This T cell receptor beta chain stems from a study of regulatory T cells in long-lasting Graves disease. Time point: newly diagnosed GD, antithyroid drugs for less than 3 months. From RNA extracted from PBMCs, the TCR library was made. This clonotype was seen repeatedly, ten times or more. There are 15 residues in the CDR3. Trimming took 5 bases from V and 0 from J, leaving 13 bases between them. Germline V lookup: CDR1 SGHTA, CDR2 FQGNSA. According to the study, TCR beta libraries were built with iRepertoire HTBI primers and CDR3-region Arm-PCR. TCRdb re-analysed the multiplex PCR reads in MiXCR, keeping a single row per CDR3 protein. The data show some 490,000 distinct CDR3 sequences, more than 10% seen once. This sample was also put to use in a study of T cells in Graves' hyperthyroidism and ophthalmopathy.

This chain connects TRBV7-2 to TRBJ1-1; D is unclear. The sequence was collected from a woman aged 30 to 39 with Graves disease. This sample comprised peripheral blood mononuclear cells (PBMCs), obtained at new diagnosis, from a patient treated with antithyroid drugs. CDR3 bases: TGTGCCAGCAGCCAACAACCTATAATGAACACTGAAGCTTTCTTT. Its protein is CASSQQPIMNTEAFF.